What follows describes a single TCR beta chain. V lost 1 base, J lost 3 bases, and 2 bases stayed unmatched. This CDR3 has 15 residues. Germline V gives CDR1 LGHNA, CDR2 YNFKEQ. Only in-frame clones appear in the TCRdb table, and some are missing; sequencing was by immunoSEQ multiplex PCR. The repertoire holds under 2.5 million clones, just under 95% seen once, with approximately 0.4% in the top ten. The data originate from a study of shared clonotypes between healthy human individuals. This sequence was found in a man aged 18 to 30 in good health. Some clones in this sample may be carry-over from other donors' samples. The J gene is TRBJ2-2, the V gene TRBV4-2, with TRBD2 identical over 7 bases. The sequenced sample was naive CD4+ T cells from PBMCs. Subset specified: CD45RA+ positively selected. CDR3 coding DNA: TGTGCCAGCAGCCAAGGCGGGAGTGACACCGGGGAGCTGTTTTTT. Translated: CASSQGGSDTGELFF.